This T cell receptor beta chain was captured by sequencing in a study of vaccination effects on CD4 cells after COVID-19. On this clone itself: Its antigen is unidentified.

The table came from immunoSEQ multiplex PCR; TCRdb's copy has only in-frame clones and leaves some out. The sample shows tens of thousands of clones, approximately 74% of them seen only once. Unmatched junction bases numbered 3, after V lost 3 bases and J lost 2 bases. Germline lookup yields CDR1 SGHRS and CDR2 YFSETQ. This CDR3 region has 15 residues. Viral peptide pools were used in the ViraFEST assay to expand antigen-specific CD4+ T cells, and sequencing came afterward. Once cultured for 9 to 11 days, the cells underwent separation to obtain CD4+ T cells. For each well, 1.5 million to 2 million PBMC were cultured with 8.5 to 10 IU/ml IL-2 and 8.5 to 10 ug/ml peptides.

The rearrangement links TRBV5-1 to TRBJ2-5; 11 bases line up with TRBD1. The material sequenced was CD4+ T cells from PBMCs cultured with HCoV-229E spike peptides, taken before COVID-19 vaccination. This clonotype was sampled from a human donor who received a COVID-19 vaccine. The CDR3 reads CASSWGTGGQETQYF. CDR3 DNA: TGCGCCAGCAGCTGGGGGACAGGGGGACAAGAGACCCAGTACTTC.